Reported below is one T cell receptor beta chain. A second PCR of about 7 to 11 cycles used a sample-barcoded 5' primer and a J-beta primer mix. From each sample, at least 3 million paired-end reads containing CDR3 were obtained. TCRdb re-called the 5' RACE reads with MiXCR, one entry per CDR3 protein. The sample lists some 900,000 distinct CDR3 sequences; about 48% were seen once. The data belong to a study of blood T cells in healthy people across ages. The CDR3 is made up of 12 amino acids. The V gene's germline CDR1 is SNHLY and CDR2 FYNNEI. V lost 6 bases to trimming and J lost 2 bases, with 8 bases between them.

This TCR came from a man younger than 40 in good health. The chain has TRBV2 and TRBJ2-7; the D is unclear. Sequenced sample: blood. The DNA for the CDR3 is TGTGCCAGCAGACGCATAACCTACGAGCAGTACTTC. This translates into CASRRITYEQYF.